The clone carrying this T cell receptor (beta chain) has a handful of counts. The target antigen is unknown. The data are from a study of beta chain features in type 1 diabetes. V dropped 0 bases and J dropped 7; count of bases not matched to a gene: 4. This CDR3 has 14 residues. Germline V gene data show CDR1 as LGHNA and CDR2 as YSLEER. Expressed TCRB transcripts got sequenced, as all isolated RNA was reverse transcribed. There were 3 million to 4 million reads on average in the naive, central memory and regulatory T cell samples. Sequencing used immunoSEQ multiplex PCR; TCRdb keeps in-frame clones, though not all of them. Of approximately 150,000 clones detected, less than 11% appear once; the ten largest clones hold about 1.3%. Broader study findings: In these data, an HLA type influence on TCRB rearrangement remained unresolved.

Purities in excess of 95% were seen in all sorted populations. This TCR was recovered from a man aged 18 to 30 in good health. The chain combines TRBV4-3 with TRBJ1-2; TRBD1 aligns across 8 bases. Sequencing input: naive CD4+ T cells from blood. The CDR3 DNA is TGCGCCAGCAGCCAAGACCGGACAGGGCTTGGCTACACCTTC. It encodes CASSQDRTGLGYTF.